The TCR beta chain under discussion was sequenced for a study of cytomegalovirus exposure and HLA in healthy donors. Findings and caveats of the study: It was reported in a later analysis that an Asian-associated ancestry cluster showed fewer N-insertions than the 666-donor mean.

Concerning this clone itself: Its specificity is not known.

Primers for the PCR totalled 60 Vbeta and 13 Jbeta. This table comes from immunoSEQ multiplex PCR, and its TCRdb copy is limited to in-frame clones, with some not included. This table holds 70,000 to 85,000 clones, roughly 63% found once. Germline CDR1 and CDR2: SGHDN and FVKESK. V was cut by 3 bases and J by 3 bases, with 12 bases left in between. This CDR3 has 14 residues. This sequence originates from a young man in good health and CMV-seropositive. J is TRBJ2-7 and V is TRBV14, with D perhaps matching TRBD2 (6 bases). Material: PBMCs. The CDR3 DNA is TGTGCCAGCAGCCAGGCGGGACCGAACTACGAGCAGTACTTC. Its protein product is CASSQAGPNYEQYF. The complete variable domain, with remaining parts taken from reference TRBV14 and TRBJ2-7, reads EAGVTQFPSHSVIEKGQTVTLRCDPISGHDNLYWYRRVMGKEIKFLLHFVKESKQDESGMPNNRFLAERTGGTYSTLKVQPAELEDSGVYFCASSQAGPNYEQYFGPGTRLTVT.